This T cell receptor (beta chain) was observed in a study of patients and donors after allogeneic stem cell transplantation. TCRdb analysed the RT-PCR reads with MiXCR anew, one entry per CDR3 protein. Here the sample spans 410,000 or so distinct CDR3 sequences, roughly 17% being singletons. In the case of this clonotype: Possible read error: a much larger clone is one base away.

The V and J ends lost 2 bases and 2 bases respectively, with 9 bases between them. The germline CDR1 and CDR2 sequences are SGHTA and FQGTGA. There are 14 residues in the CDR3. The sequence came from a human donor who was either an allogeneic HSCT recipient or a stem cell or donor lymphocyte infusion donor (not recorded which). It is not recorded whose cells these are; they may come from a transplant donor. V gene TRBV7-3 combines with J gene TRBJ2-5; D perhaps matches TRBD2 (6 bases). Specimen: blood, either unsorted or a sorted T cell fraction (not recorded which). The CDR3 coding sequence is TGTGCCAGCAGCTTATTTGGGGGGCAAGAGACCCAGTACTTC. It is translated as CASSLFGGQETQYF.